Listed here are 21 T cell receptor beta chains from one sample, sequenced in a study of vaccination effects on CD4 cells after COVID-19. These TCRs are of unknown antigen specificity. ViraFEST assay sequencing came after antigen-specific CD4+ T cells were expanded with viral peptide pools. Cells that had been cultured for 10 days were the source of isolated CD4+ T cells. Participants were vaccinated with two doses of either the BNT162b2 or mRNA-1273 vaccine. TCRdb's table, derived via immunoSEQ multiplex PCR, lists solely in-frame clones and lacks some. The sample yields about 25,000 clones, around four fifths seen once. The material sequenced was CD4+ T cells from PBMCs cultured with HCoV-NL63 spike peptides, taken after COVID-19 vaccination. Receptors originate from a human donor who received a COVID-19 vaccine.

The chain has TRBV6-5 and TRBJ2-1; 12 nucleotides agree with TRBD2. The CDR3 extends over 15 amino acids. J lost 8 bases, V lost 5 bases, and 7 bases had no gene match. In germline, CDR1 is MNHEY, CDR2 SVGAGI. CDR3 in amino acids: CASSPSTSGSYEQFF. CDR3 DNA: TGTGCCAGCAGTCCATCGACTAGCGGGAGTTATGAGCAGTTCTTC.

The sample holds a few counts of this clone. The rearrangement joins TRBV4-3 to TRBJ1-6; 10 bases line up with TRBD1. J lost 6 bases, V lost 3 bases, and 8 bases had no gene match. Germline V gives CDR1 LGHNA, CDR2 YSLEER. The CDR3 has 17 amino acids. CDR3 in DNA: TGCGCCAGCAGCCAGGAGGGACAGGGGCTTGGTAATTCACCCCTCCACTTT. This encodes CASSQEGQGLGNSPLHF.

The chain links TRBV6-5 to TRBJ1-2; 8 bases map to TRBD1. The CDR3 is 14 amino acids. The germline gives CDR1 MNHEY, CDR2 SVGAGI. With V trimmed by 2 bases and J by 12 bases, 11 bases remained unmatched. This CDR3 is CASSYPLTGGADTF. CDR3 nucleotide sequence: TGTGCCAGCAGTTACCCCCTTACAGGGGGGGCCGACACCTTC.

The genes are TRBV5-4 and TRBJ2-1; the match to TRBD2 covers 15 bases. The germline gives CDR1 SGHNT, CDR2 YYREEE (reference sequence). The CDR3 is made up of 16 amino acids. J lost 4 bases, V lost 2 bases, and 1 base had no gene match. The CDR3 here is CASSFGLAGGYNEQFF. The CDR3 DNA sequence: TGTGCCAGCAGCTTTGGACTAGCGGGAGGGTACAATGAGCAGTTCTTC.

The chain combines TRBV7-2 with TRBJ1-1, with 8 positions matching TRBD1. In germline, CDR1 is SGHTA, CDR2 FQGNSA. The J segment lost 10 bases and the V segment lost 5 bases, leaving 9 bases of the junction unmatched. The CDR3 has 13 residues. The DNA of the CDR3 is TGTGCCAGCAGCCCGGGACAGGCGACTCTAGCTTTCTTT. Its translation is CASSPGQATLAFF.

This sequence joins TRBV5-1 and TRBJ2-1; 8 bases agree with TRBD1. CDR1 and CDR2 from the germline V gene are SGHRS and YFSETQ. V lost 4 bases, J lost 9 bases, and 9 bases stayed unmatched. The CDR3 is made up of 14 amino acids. CDR3 amino acids: CASSPRTGSLEQFF. Here the CDR3 DNA reads TGCGCCAGCAGCCCCAGGACAGGGTCGCTTGAGCAGTTCTTC.

This chain links TRBV6-5 with TRBJ2-7, with a weak D call TRBD2 (6 bases). The germline V gene has CDR1 MNHEY and CDR2 SVGAGI. V was pared by 6 bases and J by 4 bases, with 16 bases between. The CDR3 sequence is 14 residues long. The CDR3 is CASSRRPREYEQYF. CDR3 coding DNA: TGTGCCAGCAGCCGAAGACCACGGGAGTACGAGCAGTACTTC.

The V call is TRBV19, the J call TRBJ2-3, with 11 nucleotides matching TRBD2. The CDR3 is 15 amino acids. The J segment lost 5 bases and the V segment lost 2 bases, leaving 3 bases of the junction unmatched. Germline-derived CDR1 and CDR2 are LNHDA and SQIVND (reference sequence). Here the CDR3 DNA reads TGTGCCAGTAGTATAACTAGCGGGGGTCTAGATACGCAGTATTTT. Protein product: CASSITSGGLDTQYF.

The chain uses TRBV28 and TRBJ1-2; no clear D. The CDR3 is made up of 12 amino acids. Germline V lookup: CDR1 MDHEN, CDR2 SYDVKM. Trimming pared 6 bases from V and 4 bases from J, leaving 9 bases between. The CDR3 coding sequence is TGTGCCAGCAGAATCCTCGGCTATGGCTACACCTTC. It encodes CASRILGYGYTF.

For this clone: A read error may account for a junction end that differs from germline. The chain has TRBV11-2 and TRBJ2-1, with D unresolved. The V gene's germline CDR1 is SGHAT and CDR2 FQNNGV. The CDR3 sequence is 15 residues long. The CDR3 nucleotides read TGTGCCAGCAGCGTAGAACCAAATAAGTACAATGAGCAGTTCTTC. It is translated as CASSVEPNKYNEQFF.

The chain is built from TRBV27 and TRBJ2-3, with D tentatively TRBD1 (5 bases). Germline V gene lookup returns CDR1 MNHEY and CDR2 SMNVEV (reference sequence). CDR3 length: 15 residues. The V and J ends lost 5 bases and 4 bases respectively, with 16 bases between them. In nucleotides, the CDR3 is TGTGCCAGCAGTGCCAGGGTCTCTCGCGCAGATACGCAGTATTTT. Encoded protein: CASSARVSRADTQYF.

The chain combines TRBV28 with TRBJ2-1; 7 positions agree with TRBD1. J lost 2 bases, V lost 4 bases, and 20 bases had no gene match. Germline values: CDR1 MDHEN, CDR2 SYDVKM. The CDR3 loop spans 20 amino acids. DNA for the CDR3: TGTGCCAGCAGTTCAACGGTCCCGGGACAGCCCCGGGGCCCCTACAATGAGCAGTTCTTC. This sequence encodes CASSSTVPGQPRGPYNEQFF.

This chain joins TRBV30 and TRBJ2-1, with TRBD2 matching 13 bases. The junction had 8 bases not matched to a gene; V was cut back by 3 bases and J by 9 bases. The CDR3 loop spans 15 amino acids. CDR1 is GTSNPN, CDR2 SVGIG, per germline (reference sequence). The CDR3 loop is CAWSGLAGAIGEQFF. The CDR3 DNA sequence: TGTGCCTGGAGCGGACTAGCGGGAGCGATAGGTGAGCAGTTCTTC.

This chain connects TRBV11-2 to TRBJ2-5; 8 bases are shared with TRBD2. Germline trimming cut 0 bases from V and 14 bases from J; bases unmatched to any gene: 8. Germline V gene lookup returns CDR1 SGHAT and CDR2 FQNNGV. The CDR3 runs 13 residues. CDR3 protein: CASSLEPPGLDYF. As DNA, the CDR3 is TGTGCCAGCAGCTTAGAGCCACCGGGACTAGACTACTTC.

This chain joins TRBV6-5 and TRBJ2-7, with 11 bases fitting TRBD1. V lost 5 bases, J lost 4 bases, and 7 bases stayed unmatched. Germline values: CDR1 MNHEY, CDR2 SVGAGI. The CDR3 has 15 residues. The CDR3 loop is CASSTRDRGGYEQYF. CDR3 DNA: TGTGCCAGCAGTACCCGGGACAGGGGGGGGTACGAGCAGTACTTC.

The chain uses TRBV6-2 or TRBV6-3 and TRBJ1-1, with D possibly being TRBD1 (5 bases). V gave up 0 bases and J gave up 4 bases, with 24 bases separating them. The germline CDR1 and CDR2 sequences are MNHEY and SVGEGT. The CDR3 is 19 amino acids. The CDR3 region is CASSYSPGQGRLWSTEAFF. CDR3 nucleotides: TGTGCCAGCAGTTACTCGCCCGGTCAGGGTCGACTCTGGAGCACTGAAGCTTTCTTT.

The genes are TRBV3-1 (or the pseudogene TRBV3-2) and TRBJ1-2; D is ambiguous. This CDR3 has 15 residues. Trimming stripped 2 bases from V and 4 bases from J, with 14 bases between. CDR1 LGHDT and CDR2 YNNKEL come from the germline V gene (reference sequence). The CDR3 region is CASSQLQTASYGYTF. The CDR3, as DNA: TGTGCCAGCAGCCAACTACAGACGGCCTCCTATGGCTACACCTTC.

The J gene is TRBJ2-5, the V gene TRBV7-2; 7 bases are shared with TRBD1. Germline V gene data show CDR1 as SGHTA and CDR2 as FQGNSA. V lost 5 bases and J lost 5; bases outside the gene matches: 8. The CDR3 extends over 14 amino acids. CDR3 residues: CASSKTGVVETQYF. CDR3 coding DNA: TGTGCCAGCAGCAAAACAGGGGTAGTGGAGACCCAGTACTTC. Drawing the rest from reference TRBV7-2 and TRBJ2-5, the complete variable domain is GAGVSQSPSNKVTEKGKDVELRCDPISGHTALYWYRQSLGQGLEFLIYFQGNSAPDKSGLPSDRFSAERTGGSVSTLTIQRTQQEDSAVYLCASSKTGVVETQYFGPGTRLLVL.

The V call is TRBV6-4, the J call TRBJ2-2; TRBD2 matches 11 bases. Losses at the gene ends were 3 bases for V and 4 bases for J; bases not matched to a gene: 4. The CDR3 spans 16 residues. Germline V gene data show CDR1 as MRHNA and CDR2 as SNTAGT. The CDR3, as DNA: TGTGCCAGCAGTGAGACTAGCGGGACGGGCACCGGGGAGCTGTTTTTT. It encodes CASSETSGTGTGELFF.

The chain employs TRBV6-5 and TRBJ1-6; 7 bases align to TRBD1. The CDR3 consists of 14 residues. V shed 8 bases, J shed 7 bases, and the junction held 8 bases outside the gene matches. Per the germline V gene, CDR1 is MNHEY and CDR2 is SVGAGI. DNA for the CDR3: TGTGCCAGCCGCTCGGGACAGCTAAATTCACCCCTCCACTTT. This gives the protein CASRSGQLNSPLHF.

The rearrangement joins TRBV7-5 to TRBJ1-5; TRBD1 was called by the table and not checked on the DNA. TRBV7-5 is a pseudogene locus. The CDR3 is 16 amino acids. The CDR3 spells CARSLETGYSNQPQHF. The DNA for the CDR3 is TGTGCCAGAAGCTTAGAAACAGGTTATAGCAATCAGCCCCAGCATTTT.